Included here is one T cell receptor (beta chain) sequence, with context. The antigen is unknown. V gave up 2 bases and J gave up 8 bases; unmatched junction bases: 5. CDR1 and CDR2 (germline): LGHNA, YSLEER. The CDR3 spans 15 residues. This entry is derived from a study of response to subunit inactivated influenza vaccine. Findings and limits, study-wide: New T cells are recruited in small numbers by each seasonal influenza vaccination, according to the authors' suggestion.

Each CDR3 protein gets one entry after TCRdb re-called the RT-PCR reads with MiXCR. The table has roughly 790,000 distinct CDR3 sequences, roughly 20% seen once. The rearrangement joins TRBV4-3 to TRBJ2-1; TRBD2 matches 11 bases. The TCR comes from a man aged 50 or older who received an inactivated influenza vaccine. Sequencing was performed on PBMCs from blood, taken approximately 5 days after vaccination. CDR3 region: CASSQSLAGGDEQFF. The CDR3 nucleotides are TGCGCCAGCAGCCAAAGTCTAGCGGGAGGAGATGAGCAGTTCTTC.